This TCR beta chain was captured in a study of graft-versus-host responses after intestinal transplantation. The overall study: Recipients got multivisceral, liver-intestinal, or isolated intestinal transplants. Induction using anti-thymocyte globulin, followed by tacrolimus and steroids for 3 to 4 years, was given to all recipients. Study results and limitations: Allografts carried high graft-versus-host to host-versus-graft clonal ratios in patients having graft-donor T cell macrochimerism. GvH clones turned up in recipient marrow; some had shown up first in ileum or blood.

In this sample, this clone turned up once. The antigen is not known. The assay was immunoSEQ multiplex PCR, and TCRdb's table has in-frame clones only and misses some. The repertoire has under 140,000 clones, 85% to 95% of them found once; the top ten carry less than 0.55%. Germline loops: CDR1 MNHNS, CDR2 SASEGT. The CDR3 has 14 residues. V was pared by 5 bases and J by 8 bases, with 5 bases of the junction left unmatched. The specimen comprised unstimulated CD8+ T cells sorted from spleen or lymph node cells, sampled before intestinal transplant. This chain uses TRBV6-1 with TRBJ2-1, with 11 bases matching TRBD2. The sequence was obtained from a human donor who received an intestinal transplant. The DNA for the CDR3 is TGTGCCAGCAGTATACTAGCGGGAGATTATGAGCAGTTCTTC. This codes for CASSILAGDYEQFF.